These T cell receptor beta chains were read from a single sample in a study of shared clonotypes between healthy human individuals. The protocol was immunoSEQ multiplex PCR, while the TCRdb copy is restricted to in-frame clones and leaves out a portion. Seen here are a few million clones, around 93% observed once, and the top ten hold about 0.36%. Material: naive CD4+ T cells from PBMCs. The receptors originated from a man younger than 30 in good health. Some clones in this sample may be carry-over from other donors' samples. Each CDR3 is given with its conserved first and last residue. A D gene is named only where the DNA matches it firmly. A row's size may be missing; if present it is once, few, many or a size class.

clone size	V gene	D gene	J gene	CDR3 protein	CDR3 DNA
.	TRBV5-1	.	TRBJ2-3	CASSESRGDTQYF	TGCGCCAGCAGCGAGAGCCGGGGAGATACGCAGTATTTT
once	TRBV2	.	TRBJ1-4	CASSFLGNEKLFF	TGTGCCAGCAGTTTTCTAGGGAATGAAAAACTGTTTTTT
.	TRBV5-1	.	TRBJ2-5	CASSPGHSYQETQYF	TGCGCCAGCAGCCCCGGACATTCGTACCAAGAGACCCAGTACTTC
.	TRBV10-3	TRBD2	TRBJ2-3	CAISLGGRGDTQYF	TGTGCCATCAGCCTCGGCGGGAGAGGGGATACGCAGTATTTT
.	TRBV28	.	TRBJ1-6	CASSPQAGNSPLHF	TGTGCCAGCAGTCCCCAGGCCGGGAATTCACCCCTCCACTTT
.	TRBV28	TRBD2	TRBJ2-3	CASSLTGLADTSDTQYF	TGTGCCAGCAGTTTAACGGGACTAGCGGATACCTCAGATACGCAGTATTTT
.	TRBV28	.	TRBJ2-7	CASSLQGYEQYF	TGTGCCAGCAGTTTACAAGGGTACGAGCAGTACTTC
.	TRBV29-1	.	TRBJ2-3	CSVSGGSSTDTQYF	TGCAGCGTTAGTGGGGGCTCTAGCACAGATACGCAGTATTTT
.	TRBV4-1	.	TRBJ1-2	CASSRPFSGYTF	TGCGCCAGCAGCCGGCCGTTCTCTGGCTACACCTTC
.	TRBV18	.	TRBJ1-5	CASSPQQDYNQPQHF	TGTGCCAGCTCACCCCAACAGGATTACAATCAGCCCCAGCATTTT
.	TRBV6-5	.	TRBJ2-7	CASSLLVYHEQYF	TGTGCCAGCAGCCTACTAGTTTACCACGAGCAGTACTTC
few	TRBV7-2	.	TRBJ1-2	CASSLEGYGYTF	TGTGCCAGCAGCTTAGAAGGTTATGGCTACACCTTC
.	TRBV19	.	TRBJ1-5	CASSIGRRNGQPQHF	TGTGCCAGTAGTATAGGGCGCAGAAACGGCCAGCCCCAGCATTTT
once	TRBV5-1	.	TRBJ1-1	CASSSRTDRTEAFF	TGCGCCAGCAGCTCCAGGACGGATAGGACTGAAGCTTTCTTT
.	TRBV9	.	TRBJ1-2	CASSVQGYGYTF	TGTGCCAGCAGCGTTCAGGGATATGGCTACACCTTC
.	TRBV7-2	.	TRBJ2-7	CASSLGMGEQYF	TGTGCCAGCAGCCTCGGAATGGGGGAGCAGTACTTC
.	TRBV7-3	.	TRBJ2-3	CASSWVEKDTQYF	TGTGCCAGCAGCTGGGTAGAAAAGGATACGCAGTATTTT
few	TRBV19	.	TRBJ2-7	CASSAQRSYEQYF	TGTGCCAGTAGCGCACAGCGATCCTACGAGCAGTACTTC
.	TRBV18	TRBD1	TRBJ1-1	CASSPVGVVTGAEAFF	TGTGCCAGCTCCCCCGTCGGGGTCGTCACAGGGGCTGAAGCTTTCTTT
.	TRBV6-6	.	TRBJ2-7	CASLRTGTYEQYF	TGTGCCAGCCTGCGAACAGGAACCTACGAGCAGTACTTC
.	TRBV2	TRBD2	TRBJ2-3	CASGLAGATDTQYF	TGTGCCAGCGGACTAGCGGGGGCCACAGATACGCAGTATTTT
.	TRBV7-2	.	TRBJ1-3	CASSLAGTGGNTIYF	TGTGCCAGCAGCTTAGCCGGGACTGGGGGAAACACCATATATTTT
.	TRBV15	TRBD1	TRBJ1-2	CATSRDFLLGTGLDGYTF	TGTGCCACCAGCAGAGATTTTTTGTTAGGGACAGGTCTAGATGGCTACACCTTC